A single sample gave rise to the 28 T cell receptor beta chains below, sequenced in a study of radiotherapy plus CTLA-4 blockade in lung cancer (dated by TCRdb to between 2017 and 2018). The library was generated by the immunoSEQ multiplex PCR assay. The source is immuneACCESS, and TCRdb retained only in-frame sequences with V and J called. Part of the clones is not carried over; for the studies checked, unresolved V genes explain less than half of this, and the remainder is unexplained. The sample has more than 90,000 clones on record, roughly 77% of them singletons. The leading ten clones occupy 2.5% to 3.5% of the sample. The source was peripheral blood, collected from a patient treated with radiotherapy plus ipilimumab. The receptors stem from a human donor with non-small cell lung cancer that progressed on radiotherapy plus ipilimumab. Some clones in this sample may be carry-over from other donors' samples.

The chain is built from TRBV5-1 and TRBJ1-6; 7 bases fit TRBD1. The CDR3 spans 15 residues. The germline V gene encodes CDR1 SGHRS and CDR2 YFSETQ. Trimming at V came to 2 bases and at J to 6 bases, leaving 5 bases not matched to a gene. CDR3 DNA sequence: TGCGCCAGCAGCTTACCGGGACAGCCTAATTCACCCCTCCACTTT. As protein: CASSLPGQPNSPLHF.

In its sample, this clone was seen a few times. The rearrangement links TRBV29-1 to TRBJ2-1; TRBD2 aligns across 8 bases. Germline trimming cut 0 bases from V and 8 bases from J; bases unmatched to any gene: 6. This CDR3 contains 14 residues. Germline assignment: CDR1 SQVTM and CDR2 ANQGSEA. The CDR3 protein is CSVEDIAGGDEQFF. The CDR3 DNA reads TGCAGCGTTGAAGACATCGCGGGGGGCGATGAGCAGTTCTTC.

This clone was seen only once. This chain joins TRBV28 and TRBJ1-3; D remains unclear. Trimming left V 3 bases short and J 5 bases short, with 8 bases between. CDR1 is MDHEN, CDR2 SYDVKM, per germline. The CDR3 loop spans 13 amino acids. CDR3 loop: CASSFNGRNTIYF. The DNA for the CDR3 is TGTGCCAGCAGTTTTAACGGAAGAAACACCATATATTTT.

This chain joins TRBV2 and TRBJ2-1; D could derive from TRBD1 or TRBD2 (5 bases each). CDR1 is SNHLY, CDR2 FYNNEI, per germline. The CDR3 runs 15 residues. The germline V and J ends were trimmed by 6 bases and 3 bases, with 15 bases remaining between them. The CDR3 loop is CASRESRDDYNEQFF. CDR3 DNA sequence: TGTGCCAGCAGGGAGAGTCGGGACGACTACAATGAGCAGTTCTTC.

The gene calls are TRBV4-1 and TRBJ2-1, with TRBD2 identical over 9 bases. The germline gives CDR1 MGHRA, CDR2 YSYEKL. V shed 4 bases and J 6 bases; nucleotides not matched to a gene: 10. The CDR3 spans 16 residues. In DNA form, the CDR3 reads TGCGCCAGCAGCCGAATAGCGGGGGCAAGAGGCAATGAGCAGTTCTTC. Its translation: CASSRIAGARGNEQFF.

The gene calls are TRBV6-5 and TRBJ1-4; D is perhaps TRBD1 (5 bases). Looked up from germline, CDR1 is MNHEY and CDR2 is SVGAGI. CDR3 length: 13 amino acids. Trimming left V 8 bases short and J 7 bases short, with 14 bases between. CDR3 nucleotides: TGTGCCAGCCAAATGAGGGGATCTGAAAAACTGTTTTTT. Translated: CASQMRGSEKLFF.

The chain is built from TRBV27 and TRBJ1-6; maybe TRBD1 (6 bases). Germline CDR1 and CDR2: MNHEY and SMNVEV (reference sequence). V dropped 6 bases and J dropped 7 bases, with 16 bases sitting between them. This CDR3 has 15 amino acids. The CDR3 nucleotides read TGTGCCAGCAGCCTAGGGGGGGCGCCGAATTCACCCCTCCACTTT. Protein product: CASSLGGAPNSPLHF.

This chain uses TRBV28 with TRBJ2-7; 7 nucleotides line up with TRBD1. V lost 6 bases and J lost 0; bases outside the gene matches: 11. The CDR3 is made up of 16 amino acids. Germline CDR1 MDHEN, CDR2 SYDVKM. Here the CDR3 reads CASSRTTGTVSYEQYF. DNA for the CDR3: TGTGCCAGCAGCCGCACCACCGGGACAGTCTCCTACGAGCAGTACTTC.

The gene calls are TRBV2 and TRBJ2-4, with TRBD2 matching over 10 bases. This CDR3 is built from 14 residues. V lost 6 bases and J lost 8; bases outside the gene matches: 7. The V gene's germline CDR1 is SNHLY and CDR2 FYNNEI. The CDR3 here is CASRVSGGADIQYF. The CDR3 DNA is TGTGCCAGCAGAGTCAGCGGGGGGGCTGACATTCAGTACTTC.

V and J are TRBV6-1 and TRBJ1-1; D not certain. Germline CDR1 is MNHNS and CDR2 is SASEGT. The CDR3 sequence is 14 residues long. V was shortened by 7 bases and J by 8 bases, with 20 bases between the two germline ends. CDR3 amino acids: CASMRWTGKPEAFF. CDR3 bases: TGTGCCAGCATGCGATGGACGGGGAAGCCCGAAGCTTTCTTT.

Ten or more counts support this clone. The V call is TRBV5-1, the J call TRBJ2-3; the match to TRBD2 covers 7 bases. There are 16 residues in the CDR3. CDR1 SGHRS and CDR2 YFSETQ come from the germline V gene. After removal of 1 base from V and 2 bases from J, the junction contained 7 bases not matched to a gene. The CDR3 region is CASSLNPSGNTDTQYF. Here the CDR3 DNA reads TGCGCCAGCAGCTTGAACCCTAGCGGTAACACAGATACGCAGTATTTT.

The chain carries TRBV5-4 and TRBJ1-2; TRBD1 aligns across 8 bases. Germline V lookup: CDR1 SGHNT, CDR2 YYREEE (reference sequence). The CDR3 runs 16 residues. V was pared by 4 bases and J by 2 bases, with 10 bases of the junction left unmatched. This CDR3 is CASSPDQGAPNYGYTF. CDR3 DNA sequence: TGTGCCAGCAGCCCTGACCAGGGGGCGCCGAACTATGGCTACACCTTC.

This clone was detected only once. The rearrangement links TRBV19 to TRBJ2-2, with D possibly being TRBD1 or TRBD2 (5 bases each). Per germline, CDR1 LNHDA and CDR2 SQIVND (reference sequence). The CDR3 is 14 amino acids. V dropped 10 bases and J dropped 5 bases, with 17 bases sitting between them. The chain's CDR3 is CATAWGKWTGELFF. The CDR3 DNA is TGTGCCACCGCTTGGGGGAAGTGGACCGGGGAGCTGTTTTTT. Together with reference TRBV19 and TRBJ2-2, the CDR3 gives the full variable domain: DGGITQSPKYLFRKEGQNVTLSCEQNLNHDAMYWYRQDPGQGLRLIYYSQIVNDFQKGDIAEGYSVSREKKESFPLTVTSAQKNPTAFYLCATAWGKWTGELFFGEGSRLTVL.

The chain has TRBV6-5 and TRBJ2-5, with a possible D match to TRBD1 (6 bases). The CDR3 spans 14 residues. Germline assignment: CDR1 MNHEY and CDR2 SVGAGI. With 5 bases removed from V and 5 bases from J, the gap between germline ends came to 15 bases. The CDR3 reads CASSPGHLGETQYF. DNA for the CDR3: TGTGCCAGCAGTCCGGGACACCTTGGGGAGACCCAGTACTTC.

The chain uses TRBV6-5 and TRBJ2-1; 9 bases line up with TRBD1. The CDR3 extends over 15 amino acids. In germline, CDR1 is MNHEY, CDR2 SVGAGI. Trimming removed 4 bases from V and 4 bases from J; junction bases left unmatched: 5. The DNA for the CDR3 is TGTGCCAGCAGTTCCGGGACAGGGATGTACAATGAGCAGTTCTTC. This translates into CASSSGTGMYNEQFF.

The V call is TRBV5-1, the J call TRBJ2-2, with D hard to call. This CDR3 is 16 amino acids long. Trimming stripped 0 bases from V and 2 bases from J, with 11 bases between. In germline, CDR1 is SGHRS, CDR2 YFSETQ. The CDR3 spells CASSLVRTANTGELFF. CDR3 nucleotides: TGCGCCAGCAGCTTGGTTAGGACCGCTAACACCGGGGAGCTGTTTTTT.

Here the CDR3 reads CASSDFSGGADTQYF. The DNA of the CDR3 is TGTGCCAGCAGTGACTTTAGCGGGGGGGCAGATACGCAGTATTTT. The J gene is TRBJ2-3, the V gene TRBV6-4, with 11 positions matching TRBD2. The CDR3 is 15 residues long. Germline CDR1 reads MRHNA; CDR2 reads SNTAGT. The J segment lost 4 bases and the V segment lost 1 base, leaving 1 base of the junction unmatched.

This chain joins TRBV28 and TRBJ1-5, with D unclear. Per the germline V gene, CDR1 is MDHEN and CDR2 is SYDVKM. The CDR3 totals 12 residues. Trimming left V 6 bases short and J 12 bases short, with 15 bases between. The CDR3: CASSPAAGCQHF. Here the CDR3 DNA reads TGTGCCAGCAGCCCCGCAGCGGGCTGCCAGCATTTT.

The chain links TRBV11-3 to TRBJ2-7; D uncertain. The CDR3 runs to 11 residues. V was cut by 5 bases and J by 7 bases, with 9 bases left in between. Germline-derived CDR1 and CDR2 are SGHNT and YENEEA. The CDR3 spells CASSRDSEQYF. CDR3 DNA sequence: TGTGCCAGCAGCCGTGATAGTGAGCAGTACTTC.

The chain couples TRBV2 to TRBJ2-3; TRBD2 agrees at 10 bases. The junction had 5 bases not matched to a gene; V was cut back by 8 bases and J by 0 bases. This CDR3 is built from 15 residues. Germline V gene lookup returns CDR1 SNHLY and CDR2 FYNNEI. CDR3 residues: CASGERGGSTDTQYF. As DNA, the CDR3 is TGTGCCAGCGGGGAGCGGGGGGGTAGCACAGATACGCAGTATTTT. The variable domain in full, with the rest retrieved from reference TRBV2 and TRBJ2-3, is EPEVTQTPSHQVTQMGQEVILRCVPISNHLYFYWYRQILGQKVEFLVSFYNNEISEKSEIFDDQFSVERPDGSNFTLKIRSTKLEDSAMYFCASGERGGSTDTQYFGPGTRLTVL.

In this sample, this clone turned up a few times. CDR3 region: CASSPIQGNTEAFF. In DNA, the CDR3 is TGCGCCAGCAGCCCCATACAGGGGAACACTGAAGCTTTCTTT. The chain combines TRBV4-3 with TRBJ1-1, with D possibly being TRBD1 (6 bases). The CDR3 loop spans 14 amino acids. Trimming pared 4 bases from V and 1 base from J, leaving 10 bases between. Germline assignment: CDR1 LGHNA and CDR2 YSLEER.

The rearrangement links TRBV12-2 to TRBJ2-5; the table calls TRBD2, which could not be checked here. TRBV12-2 is classified as a pseudogene. This CDR3 has 15 residues. CDR3 sequence reads: CASRRRGGPQETRYF. CDR3 in DNA: TGTGCAAGTCGACGACGGGGGGGTCCCCAAGAGACCCGGTACTTC.

V gene TRBV15 combines with J gene TRBJ2-1; TRBD1 matches at 7 bases. Germline V lookup: CDR1 LNHNV, CDR2 YYDKDF (reference sequence). V lost 4 bases and J lost 3; bases outside the gene matches: 3. CDR3 length equals 14 residues. As DNA, the CDR3 is TGTGCCACCAGCACCAGACAGGGCTACAATGAGCAGTTCTTC. This codes for CATSTRQGYNEQFF.

This chain joins TRBV29-1 and TRBJ1-4; D gene unclear. The germline gives CDR1 SQVTM, CDR2 ANQGSEA. V lost 6 bases, J lost 5 bases, and 13 bases lay in between. CDR3 length equals 13 residues. For the CDR3, the DNA is TGCAGCGTGAAACGAGGACCCAATGAAAAACTGTTTTTT. Translating it yields CSVKRGPNEKLFF. The full variable domain, in which reference TRBV29-1 and TRBJ1-4 provide the parts outside the CDR3, is SAVISQKPSRDICQRGTSLTIQCQVDSQVTMMFWYRQQPGQSLTLIATANQGSEATYESGFVIDKFPISRPNLTFSTLTVSNMSPEDSSIYLCSVKRGPNEKLFFGSGTQLSVL.

The V and J genes are TRBV12-5 and TRBJ2-2; perhaps TRBD1 as D (6 bases). Looked up from germline, CDR1 is LGHNT and CDR2 is FRNRAP. This CDR3 is built from 16 residues. Trimming removed 3 bases from V and 0 bases from J, with 11 bases in between. CDR3 coding DNA: TGTGCTAGTGGTTTTATGGACAGCTCGAACACCGGGGAGCTGTTTTTT. Its protein is CASGFMDSSNTGELFF.

V is TRBV28 and J is TRBJ2-7; TRBD1 is a possible D gene (6 bases). Trimming took off 7 bases at V and 2 bases at J, with 18 bases between the two ends. Per the germline V gene, CDR1 is MDHEN and CDR2 is SYDVKM. The CDR3 is 15 residues long. For the CDR3, the DNA is TGTGCCAGCAAAACTCTACAGGGAGCAGCCTACGAGCAGTACTTC. It encodes CASKTLQGAAYEQYF.

The chain has TRBV9 and TRBJ2-1; 12 nucleotides line up with TRBD2. The CDR3 totals 16 residues. Germline CDR1 SGDLS, CDR2 YYNGEE. V was pared by 4 bases and J by 6 bases, with 8 bases of the junction left unmatched. The CDR3 DNA follows: TGTGCCAGCAGCAAACGGACTAGCGGGGTAGGCAATGAGCAGTTCTTC. Translation: CASSKRTSGVGNEQFF. The full variable domain, completed using reference TRBV9 and TRBJ2-1, is DSGVTQTPKHLITATGQRVTLRCSPRSGDLSVYWYQQSLDQGLQFLIQYYNGEERAKGNILERFSAQQFPDLHSELNLSSLELGDSALYFCASSKRTSGVGNEQFFGPGTRLTVL.

The chain carries TRBV5-6 and TRBJ2-3; D ambiguous. The length of the CDR3 is 13 residues. The germline V gene encodes CDR1 SGHDT and CDR2 YYEEEE. V gave up 4 bases and J gave up 4 bases, with 10 bases separating them. The CDR3 coding sequence is TGTGCCAGCAGCCCCCTCCGAGCAGATACGCAGTATTTT. This codes for CASSPLRADTQYF.